This TCR beta chain emerged from a study of shared clonotypes between healthy human individuals. Profiling relied on immunoSEQ multiplex PCR, and the TCRdb table lists in-frame clones only, not all of them. The repertoire holds 1,100,000 or so clones, with approximately 80% as singletons. Per germline, CDR1 SGDLS and CDR2 YYNGEE. This CDR3 spans 15 amino acids. Between the trimmed V and J ends, which lost 0 bases and 0 bases, there was a span of 4 bases. On this clone: A much larger clone differs from this one at a single base, so this may be a read error. Other DNA sequences of this sample code for an identical CDR3.

This TCR was recovered from a man in his late teens or twenties in good health. Some clones in this sample may be carry-over from other donors' samples. Input material: memory CD4+ T cells from PBMCs. Documented subset: CD45RA-negative fraction. This chain uses TRBV9 with TRBJ2-6; D is undetermined. The CDR3 here is CASSVVGSGANVLTF. DNA of the CDR3: TGTGCCAGCAGCGTAGTCGGCTCTGGGGCCAACGTCCTGACTTTC.